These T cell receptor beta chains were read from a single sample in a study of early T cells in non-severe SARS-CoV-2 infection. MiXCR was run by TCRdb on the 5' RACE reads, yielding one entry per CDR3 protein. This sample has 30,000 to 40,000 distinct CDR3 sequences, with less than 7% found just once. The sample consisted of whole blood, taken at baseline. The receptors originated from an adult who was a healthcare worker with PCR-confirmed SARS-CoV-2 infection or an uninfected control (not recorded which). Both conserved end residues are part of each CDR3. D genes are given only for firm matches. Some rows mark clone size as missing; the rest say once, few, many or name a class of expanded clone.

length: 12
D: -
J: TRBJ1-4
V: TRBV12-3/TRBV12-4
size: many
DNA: TGTGCCAGCACCGTCCCTAATGAAAAACTGTTTTTT
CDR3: CASTVPNEKLFF

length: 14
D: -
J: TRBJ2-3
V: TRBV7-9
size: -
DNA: TGTGCCAGCAGCTCCCGAGGCAGCACAGATACGCAGTATTTT
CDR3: CASSSRGSTDTQYF

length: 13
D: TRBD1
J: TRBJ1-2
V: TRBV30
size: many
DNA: TGTGCCTGGAGTCCAGGGGGGCACTATGGCTACACCTTC
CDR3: CAWSPGGHYGYTF

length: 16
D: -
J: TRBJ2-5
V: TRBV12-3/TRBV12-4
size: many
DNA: TGTGCCAGCAGTGGTACAGGCAGGGCCTACCAAGAGACCCAGTACTTC
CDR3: CASSGTGRAYQETQYF

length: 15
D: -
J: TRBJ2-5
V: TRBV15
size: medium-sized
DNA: TGTGCCACCAGCTCCCCTAGGGCACTGCAAGAGACCCAGTACTTC
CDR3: CATSSPRALQETQYF

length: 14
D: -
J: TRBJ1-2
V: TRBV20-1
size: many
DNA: TGCAGTGCCCCAGGTCCCCAACAGCGGGATGGCTACACCTTC
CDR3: CSAPGPQQRDGYTF

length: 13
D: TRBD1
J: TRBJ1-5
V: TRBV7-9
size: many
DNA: TGTGCCACCGGGACAGGAAGCAATCAGCCCCAGCATTTT
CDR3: CATGTGSNQPQHF

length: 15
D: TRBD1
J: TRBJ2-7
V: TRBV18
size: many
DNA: TGTGCCAGCTCACCGTCCGGGACAGGAGGGGTCGAGCAGTACTTC
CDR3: CASSPSGTGGVEQYF

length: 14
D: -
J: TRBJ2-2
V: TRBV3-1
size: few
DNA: TGTGCCAGCAGCCCTGCCCCAGGGCCCGGGGAGCTGTTTTTT
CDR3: CASSPAPGPGELFF

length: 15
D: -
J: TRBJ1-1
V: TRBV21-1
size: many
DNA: TGTGCCAGCAGCAAAGATGGGACAGAGAACACTGAAGCTTTCTTT
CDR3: CASSKDGTENTEAFF

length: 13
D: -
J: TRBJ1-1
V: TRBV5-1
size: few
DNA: TGCGCCAGCAGCTCTCAAGGATCCACTGAAGCTTTCTTT
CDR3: CASSSQGSTEAFF

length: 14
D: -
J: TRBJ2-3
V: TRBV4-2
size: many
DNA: TGTGCCAGCAGCCAAGATCGGTGGGGAGATACGCAGTATTTT
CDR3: CASSQDRWGDTQYF

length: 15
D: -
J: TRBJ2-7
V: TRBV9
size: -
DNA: TGTGCCAGCAGCGTAGGGGGGCACGAAACCTACGAGCAGTACTTC
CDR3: CASSVGGHETYEQYF

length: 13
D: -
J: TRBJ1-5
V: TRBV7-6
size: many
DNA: TGTGCCAGCAGCCGGAGGGCATTCTGGCCCCAGCATTTT
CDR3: CASSRRAFWPQHF

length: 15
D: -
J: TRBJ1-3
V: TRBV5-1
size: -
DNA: TGCGCCAGCAGCAGAGGACTTAGCTCTGGAAACACCATATATTTT
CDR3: CASSRGLSSGNTIYF

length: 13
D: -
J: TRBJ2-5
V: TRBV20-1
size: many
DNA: TGCAGTGCTAGTGAGCTAGCTGGCGAGACCCAGTACTTC
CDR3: CSASELAGETQYF

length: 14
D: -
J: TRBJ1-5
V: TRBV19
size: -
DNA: TGTGCCAGTGCCACCGGAGCGTTCAATCAGCCCCAGCATTTT
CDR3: CASATGAFNQPQHF

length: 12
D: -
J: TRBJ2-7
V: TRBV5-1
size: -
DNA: TGCGCCAGCAGCTCACCTTCCTACGAGCAGTACTTC
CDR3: CASSSPSYEQYF

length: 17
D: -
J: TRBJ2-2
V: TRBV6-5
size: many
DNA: TGTGCCAGCAGTTACCAGCCACGGGGACTCAGAACCGGGGAGCTGTTTTTT
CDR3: CASSYQPRGLRTGELFF

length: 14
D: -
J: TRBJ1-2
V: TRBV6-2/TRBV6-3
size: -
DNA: TGTGCCAGCACCCCCTGGGGGACACAGTATGGCTACACCTTC
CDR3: CASTPWGTQYGYTF

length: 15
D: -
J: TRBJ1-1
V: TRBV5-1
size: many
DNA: TGCGCCAGCCGACAGACCCCAAATCATAACACTGAAGCTTTCTTT
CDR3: CASRQTPNHNTEAFF

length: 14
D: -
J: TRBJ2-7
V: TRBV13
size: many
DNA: TGTGCCAGCAGCCCGAGTGGGATCTCCTACGAGCAGTACTTC
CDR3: CASSPSGISYEQYF

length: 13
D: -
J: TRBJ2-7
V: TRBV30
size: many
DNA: TGTGCCTGGAGTGTCAATCGGAGGTACGAGCAGTACTTC
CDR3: CAWSVNRRYEQYF

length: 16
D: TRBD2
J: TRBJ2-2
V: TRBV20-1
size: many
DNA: TGCAGTGCCAAAACGACTAGCGTCAAAGTCACCGGGGAGCTGTTTTTT
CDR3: CSAKTTSVKVTGELFF

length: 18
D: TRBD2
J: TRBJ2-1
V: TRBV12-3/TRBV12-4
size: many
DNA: TGTGCCAGCAGTCGCCGGACTAGCGGGGGTATAAAGTACGATGAGCAGTTCTTC
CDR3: CASSRRTSGGIKYDEQFF

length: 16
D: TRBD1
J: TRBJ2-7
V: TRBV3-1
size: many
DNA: TGTGCCAGCAGCCTCCTGAGGGGACAGTACTCCTACGAGCAGTACTTC
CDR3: CASSLLRGQYSYEQYF

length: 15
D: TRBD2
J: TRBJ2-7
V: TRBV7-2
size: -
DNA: TGTGCCAGCAGACGGACTAGCGGGAGCCTCTACGAGCAGTACTTC
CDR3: CASRRTSGSLYEQYF

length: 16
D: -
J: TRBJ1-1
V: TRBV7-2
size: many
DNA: TGTGCCAGCAGTCGACCGACAGCTTCTCTGAACACTGAAGCTTTCTTT
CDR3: CASSRPTASLNTEAFF

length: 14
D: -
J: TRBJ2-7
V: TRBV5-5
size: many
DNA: TGTGCCAGCAGCTTGACGGGGGCGACCCACGAGCAGTACTTC
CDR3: CASSLTGATHEQYF

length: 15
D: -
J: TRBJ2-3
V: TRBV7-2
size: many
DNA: TGTGCCAGCAGCTTAACTGACCTTAACACAGATACGCAGTATTTT
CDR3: CASSLTDLNTDTQYF

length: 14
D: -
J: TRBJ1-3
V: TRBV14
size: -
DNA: TGTGCCAGCAGCCTCGTGGGGTCTGGAAACACCATATATTTT
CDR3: CASSLVGSGNTIYF

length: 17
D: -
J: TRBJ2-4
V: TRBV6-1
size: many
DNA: TGTGCCAGCAGTGGCTCGAGCCGCAGGGCAACAAATAACATTCAGTACTTC
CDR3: CASSGSSRRATNNIQYF

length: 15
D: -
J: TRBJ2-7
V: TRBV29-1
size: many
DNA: TGCAGCGCCCAGATGGGGAGAGACCCCATCTACGAGCAGTACTTC
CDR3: CSAQMGRDPIYEQYF

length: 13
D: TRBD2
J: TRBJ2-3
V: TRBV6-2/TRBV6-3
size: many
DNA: TGTGCCAGCAGAAGTAGCGGGACAGATACGCAGTATTTT
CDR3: CASRSSGTDTQYF

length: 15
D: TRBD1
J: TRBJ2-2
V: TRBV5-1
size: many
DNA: TGCGCCAGCAGCCGACGACAGGGGAACACCGGGGAGCTGTTTTTT
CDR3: CASSRRQGNTGELFF

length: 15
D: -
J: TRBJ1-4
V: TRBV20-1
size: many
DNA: TGCAGTGCTAGAGATCGAAGAGCAACTAATGAAAAACTGTTTTTT
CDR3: CSARDRRATNEKLFF

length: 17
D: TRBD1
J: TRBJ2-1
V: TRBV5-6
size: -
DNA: TGTGCCAGCAGCCGTCCCGGGACAGGGTACTCCTACAATGAGCAGTTCTTC
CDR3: CASSRPGTGYSYNEQFF

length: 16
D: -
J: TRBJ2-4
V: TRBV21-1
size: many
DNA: TGTGCCAGCAGCTTTCAGAGGGGTCTAGCCAAAAACATTCAGTACTTC
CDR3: CASSFQRGLAKNIQYF

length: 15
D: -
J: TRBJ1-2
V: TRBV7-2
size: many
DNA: TGTGCCAGCAGCTTAAACCCTAGAAACTCCTATGGCTACACCTTC
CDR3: CASSLNPRNSYGYTF

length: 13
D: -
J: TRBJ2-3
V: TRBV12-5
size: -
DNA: TGTGCCGCCGGTACGGGAGTTGGTGATACGCAGTATTTT
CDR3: CAAGTGVGDTQYF